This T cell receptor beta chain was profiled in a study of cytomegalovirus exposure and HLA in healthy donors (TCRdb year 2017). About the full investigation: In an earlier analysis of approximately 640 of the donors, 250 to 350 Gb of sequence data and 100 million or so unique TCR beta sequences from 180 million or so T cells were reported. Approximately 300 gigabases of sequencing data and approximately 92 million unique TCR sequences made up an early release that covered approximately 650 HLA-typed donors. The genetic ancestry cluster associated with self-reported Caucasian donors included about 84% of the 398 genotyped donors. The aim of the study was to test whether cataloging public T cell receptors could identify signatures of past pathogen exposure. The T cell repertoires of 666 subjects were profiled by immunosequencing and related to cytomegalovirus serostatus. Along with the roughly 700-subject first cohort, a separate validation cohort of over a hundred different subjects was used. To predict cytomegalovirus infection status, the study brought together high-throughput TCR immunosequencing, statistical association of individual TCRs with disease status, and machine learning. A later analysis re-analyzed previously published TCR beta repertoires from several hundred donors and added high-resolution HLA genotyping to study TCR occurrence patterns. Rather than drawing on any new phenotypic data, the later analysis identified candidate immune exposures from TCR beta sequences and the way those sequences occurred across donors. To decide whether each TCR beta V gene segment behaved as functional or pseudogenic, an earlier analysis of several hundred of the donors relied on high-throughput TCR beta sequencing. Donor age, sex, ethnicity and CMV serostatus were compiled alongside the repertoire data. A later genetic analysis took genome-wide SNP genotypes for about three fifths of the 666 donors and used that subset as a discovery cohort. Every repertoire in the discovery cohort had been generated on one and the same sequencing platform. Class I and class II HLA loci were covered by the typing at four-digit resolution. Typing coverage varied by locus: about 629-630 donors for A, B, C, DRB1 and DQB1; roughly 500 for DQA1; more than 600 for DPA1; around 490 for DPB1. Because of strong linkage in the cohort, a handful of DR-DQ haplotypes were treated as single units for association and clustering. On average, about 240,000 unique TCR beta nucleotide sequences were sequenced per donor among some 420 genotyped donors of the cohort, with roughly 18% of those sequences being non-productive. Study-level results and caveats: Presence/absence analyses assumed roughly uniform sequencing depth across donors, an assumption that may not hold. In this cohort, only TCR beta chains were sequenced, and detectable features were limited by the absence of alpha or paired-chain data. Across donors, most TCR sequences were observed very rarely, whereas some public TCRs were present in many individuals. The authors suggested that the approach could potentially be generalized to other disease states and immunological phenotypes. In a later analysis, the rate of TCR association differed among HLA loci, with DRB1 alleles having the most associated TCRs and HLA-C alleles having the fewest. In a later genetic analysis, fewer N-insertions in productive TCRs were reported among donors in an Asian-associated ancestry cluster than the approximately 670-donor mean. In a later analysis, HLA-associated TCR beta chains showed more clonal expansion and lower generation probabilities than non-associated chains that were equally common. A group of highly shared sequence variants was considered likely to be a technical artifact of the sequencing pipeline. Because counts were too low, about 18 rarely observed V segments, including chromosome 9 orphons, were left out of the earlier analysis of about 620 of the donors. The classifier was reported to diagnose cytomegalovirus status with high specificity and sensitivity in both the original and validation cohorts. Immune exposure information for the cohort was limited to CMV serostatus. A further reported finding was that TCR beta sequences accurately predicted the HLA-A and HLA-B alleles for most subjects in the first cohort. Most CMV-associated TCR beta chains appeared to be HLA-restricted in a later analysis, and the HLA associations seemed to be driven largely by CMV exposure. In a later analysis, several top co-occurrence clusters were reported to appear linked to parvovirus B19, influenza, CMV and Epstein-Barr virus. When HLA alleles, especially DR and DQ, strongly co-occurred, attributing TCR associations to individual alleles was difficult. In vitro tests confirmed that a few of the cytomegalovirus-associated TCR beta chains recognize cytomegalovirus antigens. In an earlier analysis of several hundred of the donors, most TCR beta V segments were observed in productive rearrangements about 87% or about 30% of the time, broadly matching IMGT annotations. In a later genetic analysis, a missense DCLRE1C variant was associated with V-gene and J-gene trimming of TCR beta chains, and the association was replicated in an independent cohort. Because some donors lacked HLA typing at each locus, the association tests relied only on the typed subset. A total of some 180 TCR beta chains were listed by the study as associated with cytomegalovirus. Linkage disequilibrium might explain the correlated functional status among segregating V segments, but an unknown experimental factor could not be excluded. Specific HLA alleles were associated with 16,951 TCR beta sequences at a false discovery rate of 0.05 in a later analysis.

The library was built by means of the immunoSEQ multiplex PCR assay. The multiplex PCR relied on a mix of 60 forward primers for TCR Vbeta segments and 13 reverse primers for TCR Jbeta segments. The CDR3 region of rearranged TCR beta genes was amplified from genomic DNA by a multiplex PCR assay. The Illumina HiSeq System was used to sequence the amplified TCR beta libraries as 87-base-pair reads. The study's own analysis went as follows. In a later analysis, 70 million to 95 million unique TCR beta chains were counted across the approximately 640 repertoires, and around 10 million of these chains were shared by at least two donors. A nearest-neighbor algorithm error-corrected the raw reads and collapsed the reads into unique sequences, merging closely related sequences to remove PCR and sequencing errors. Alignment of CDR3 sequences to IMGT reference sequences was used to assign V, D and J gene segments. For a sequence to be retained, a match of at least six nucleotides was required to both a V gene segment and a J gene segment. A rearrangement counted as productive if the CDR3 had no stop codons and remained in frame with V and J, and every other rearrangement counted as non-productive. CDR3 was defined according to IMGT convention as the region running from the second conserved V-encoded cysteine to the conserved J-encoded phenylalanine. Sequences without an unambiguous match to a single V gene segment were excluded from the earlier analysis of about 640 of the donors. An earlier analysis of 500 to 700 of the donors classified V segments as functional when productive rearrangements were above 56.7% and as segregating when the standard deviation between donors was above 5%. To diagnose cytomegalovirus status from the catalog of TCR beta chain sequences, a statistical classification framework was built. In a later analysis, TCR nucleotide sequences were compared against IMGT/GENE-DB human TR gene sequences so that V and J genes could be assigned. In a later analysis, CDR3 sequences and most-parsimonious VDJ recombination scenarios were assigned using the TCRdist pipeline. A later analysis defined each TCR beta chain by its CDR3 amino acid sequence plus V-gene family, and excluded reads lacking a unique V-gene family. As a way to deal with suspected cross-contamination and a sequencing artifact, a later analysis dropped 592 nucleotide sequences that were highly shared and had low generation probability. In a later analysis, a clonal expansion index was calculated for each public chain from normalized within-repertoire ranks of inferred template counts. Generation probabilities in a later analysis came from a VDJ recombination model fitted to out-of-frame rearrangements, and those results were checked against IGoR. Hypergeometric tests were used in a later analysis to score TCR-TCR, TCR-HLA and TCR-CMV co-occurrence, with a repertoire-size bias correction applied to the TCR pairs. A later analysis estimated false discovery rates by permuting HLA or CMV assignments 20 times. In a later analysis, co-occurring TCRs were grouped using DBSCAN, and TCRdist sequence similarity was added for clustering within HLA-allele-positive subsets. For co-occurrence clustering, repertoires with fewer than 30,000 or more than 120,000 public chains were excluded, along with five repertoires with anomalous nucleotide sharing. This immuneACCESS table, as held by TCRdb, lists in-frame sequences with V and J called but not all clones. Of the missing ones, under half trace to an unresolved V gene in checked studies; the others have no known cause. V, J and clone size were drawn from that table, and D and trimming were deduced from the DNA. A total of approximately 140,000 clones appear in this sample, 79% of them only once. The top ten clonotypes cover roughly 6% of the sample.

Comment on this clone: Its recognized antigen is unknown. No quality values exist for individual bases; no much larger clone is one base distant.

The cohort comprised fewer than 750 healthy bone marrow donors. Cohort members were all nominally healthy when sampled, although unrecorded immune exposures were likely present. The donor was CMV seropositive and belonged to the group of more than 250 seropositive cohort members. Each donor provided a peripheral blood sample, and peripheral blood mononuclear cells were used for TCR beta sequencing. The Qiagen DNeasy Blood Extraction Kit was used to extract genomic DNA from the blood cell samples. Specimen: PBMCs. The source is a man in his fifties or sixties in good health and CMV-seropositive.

The CDR3 loop reads CASSPRQANYGYTF. The DNA reads TGTGCCAGCAGTCCGAGACAGGCGAACTATGGCTACACCTTC. This sequence uses TRBV6-5 and TRBJ1-2; the D gene is perhaps TRBD1, from 6 matching bases. Including the terminal cysteine and phenylalanine, the CDR3 comprises 14 residues. Only the CDR3 part of the read is kept: 42 bases, read in frame from the first base. The trim is 5 bases for V and 2 bases for J, with a gap of 12 bases between the germline ends. Based on the germline V gene, the CDR1 and CDR2 sequences are MNHEY and SVGAGI.